The next 3 T cell receptor beta chains were all read from a single sample in a study of early T cells in non-severe SARS-CoV-2 infection. TCRdb processed the 5' RACE reads anew with MiXCR; each CDR3 protein has one entry. The profile shows roughly 86,000 distinct CDR3 sequences, around 15% of them singletons. Sequencing was carried out using whole blood. These receptors came from an adult who was a healthcare worker with PCR-confirmed SARS-CoV-2 infection or an uninfected control (not recorded which).

A few counts support this clonotype. V usage is TRBV5-1 and J usage is TRBJ2-7, with D unclear. The CDR3 covers 13 residues. Germline CDR1 and CDR2: SGHRS and YFSETQ. The ends were cut back, 0 bases at V and 5 bases at J, with 9 bases in the middle. The CDR3 here is CASSLGVGDEQYV. The CDR3 coding sequence is TGCGCCAGCAGCTTGGGAGTGGGTGACGAGCAGTACGTC.

This clonotype turned up a few times. The chain uses TRBV29-1 and TRBJ2-1; D perhaps matches TRBD2 (5 bases). The germline V gene has CDR1 SQVTM and CDR2 ANQGSEA. The CDR3 loop spans 12 amino acids. CDR3 nucleotides: TGCAGTGACGGGGACTCCTACAATGAGCAGTTCTTC. It is translated as CSDGDSYNEQFF.

Only a few counts were recorded for this clonotype. The junction does not match germline at one end; this may be a read error. The chain's CDR3 is CSAGEDRTTNEKLFF. DNA for the CDR3: TGCAGTGCTGGAGAAGACAGAACAACTAATGAAAAACTGTTTTTT. The chain couples TRBV20-1 to TRBJ1-4, with a tentative D call TRBD1 (5 bases). The CDR3 has 15 residues. In germline, CDR1 is DFQATT, CDR2 SNEGSKA (reference sequence).